The clone carrying this T cell receptor (beta chain) was observed at least ten times. Its target is not known. The CDR3 has 11 residues. The V end lost 6 bases, the J end lost 3 bases, and 5 bases lay between the germline ends. This sample was included in a study of CD8 T cells in ankylosing spondylitis. General study results and limits: Roughly eight highly homologous variants made up a TCR beta motif that seemed to typify ankylosing spondylitis blood.

Generation of TCR beta libraries employed quantitative 5'-RACE incorporating molecular barcodes. MiXCR, applied by TCRdb to the 5' RACE reads, yields one record per CDR3 protein. Here the sample spans some 300,000 distinct CDR3 sequences, around 21% being singletons. The TCR was taken from a female donor with ankylosing spondylitis or in good health (not recorded which). The rearrangement links TRBV12-3 or TRBV12-4 to TRBJ2-5; D is unresolved. Sequenced sample: blood, either unsorted or a sorted T cell fraction (not recorded which). The CDR3 nucleotides are TGTGCCAGCAGCCATAAAGAGACCCAGTACTTC. This gives the protein CASSHKETQYF.